Listed here are 8 T cell receptor beta chains from one sample, sequenced in a study of T cells in tumors after PD-1 blockade. TCRdb's copy holds only in-frame clones and misses some; the assay was immunoSEQ multiplex PCR. The data show 3,500 to 5,000 clones, around 70% seen once. The sequencing used tumor tissue, collected before anti-PD-1 treatment. These receptors came from a human donor with basal cell carcinoma.

V and J are TRBV27 and TRBJ1-1; D is possibly TRBD1 (5 bases). The V end was cut by 5 bases, the J end by 2 bases, with 18 bases between. This CDR3 region has 16 residues. CDR1 MNHEY and CDR2 SMNVEV come from the germline V gene (reference sequence). The CDR3 here is CASSNLRGGANTEAFF. DNA of the CDR3: TGTGCCAGCAGTAACCTAAGGGGCGGGGCTAACACTGAAGCTTTCTTT.

This clone appeared a single time. This sequence joins TRBV5-1 and TRBJ2-5, with D perhaps TRBD2 (6 bases). Trimming left V 7 bases short and J 3 bases short, with 19 bases between. Germline-derived CDR1 and CDR2 are SGHRS and YFSETQ. The CDR3 loop spans 15 amino acids. CDR3 nucleotide sequence: TGCGCCAGCGGACGTGGAGCGGGTTGGAAAGAGACCCAGTACTTC. Its translation is CASGRGAGWKETQYF.

The J gene is TRBJ1-1, the V gene TRBV20-1; D is uncertain. CDR3 length: 14 residues. Trimming took 3 bases from V and 0 from J, leaving 11 bases between them. The germline V gene has CDR1 DFQATT and CDR2 SNEGSKA (reference sequence). The CDR3 loop is CSASRQTLNTEAFF. CDR3 coding DNA: TGCAGTGCTAGTAGACAAACCCTGAACACTGAAGCTTTCTTT.

The sample holds a few counts of this clone. The chain combines TRBV11-1 with TRBJ2-1; 9 bases align to TRBD2. The CDR3 extends over 16 amino acids. CDR1 is SGHAT, CDR2 FQDESV, per germline (reference sequence). The J segment lost 2 bases and the V segment lost 5 bases, leaving 7 bases of the junction unmatched. The CDR3 region has the DNA TGTGCCAGCAGCCCCCTGCGGGAGGGTCCCTACAATGAGCAGTTCTTC. The encoded protein is CASSPLREGPYNEQFF.

V and J are TRBV18 and TRBJ2-1; no clear D gene. With 3 bases removed from V and 2 bases from J, the gap between germline ends came to 14 bases. Per germline, CDR1 KGHSH and CDR2 LQKENI. CDR3 length: 16 residues. CDR3 nucleotides: TGTGCCAGCTCACCGAGCACGAGGCTCGCCTACAATGAGCAGTTCTTC. Translation: CASSPSTRLAYNEQFF.

The chain combines TRBV2 with TRBJ2-1; D could derive from TRBD1 or TRBD2 (6 bases each). The ends were cut back, 0 bases at V and 2 bases at J, with 14 bases in the middle. Per the germline V gene, CDR1 is SNHLY and CDR2 is FYNNEI. The CDR3 contains 17 residues. This chain's CDR3 is CASSEAQRRGAYNEQFF. The CDR3 coding sequence is TGTGCCAGCAGTGAAGCGCAGAGGAGGGGGGCCTACAATGAGCAGTTCTTC.

The chain joins TRBV3-1 (or the pseudogene TRBV3-2) to TRBJ1-1; 12 bases are shared with TRBD1. The CDR3 is 16 residues long. The V segment lost 5 bases and the J segment 7 bases; nucleotides outside the gene matches: 11. Germline CDR1 reads LGHDT; CDR2 reads YNNKEL (reference sequence). The CDR3 sequence is CASSFGTGGAGGEAFF. The CDR3 DNA reads TGTGCCAGCAGCTTCGGGACAGGGGGCGCTGGTGGTGAAGCTTTCTTT.

The CDR3 DNA follows: TGTGCCAGCAGGACGGGGAATGAGCAGTTCTTC. Translated: CASRTGNEQFF. The chain uses TRBV7-2 and TRBJ2-1; a weak D match, TRBD2 (5 bases). The CDR3 is 11 residues long. From germline, CDR1 is SGHTA and CDR2 FQGNSA. V gave up 6 bases and J gave up 7 bases, with 7 bases separating them.